These 31 T cell receptor beta chains came from one sample sequenced in a study of blood T cell repertoires in COVID-19. TCRdb's copy holds only in-frame clones and misses some; the assay was immunoSEQ multiplex PCR. The sample lists a few hundred thousand clones, about 80% occurring once. Sample: PBMCs or T cells enriched from blood (not recorded which). These receptors were taken from a man under 40 with acute COVID-19.

About this clone itself: The junction differs from germline at one of its ends, possibly a read error. V usage is TRBV5-1 and J usage is TRBJ2-2, with D tentatively TRBD1 (6 bases). Germline CDR1 reads SGHRS; CDR2 reads YFSETQ. This CDR3 has 17 residues. The CDR3 nucleotides are TGTGCCAGCAACCCCCAGGGGTATCGGTCGAACACCGGGGAGCTGTTTTTT. Its protein is CASNPQGYRSNTGELFF.

This chain joins TRBV11-3 and TRBJ1-1; D is perhaps TRBD1 (5 bases). This CDR3 region has 13 residues. The germline V and J ends were trimmed by 5 bases and 1 base, with 8 bases remaining between them. Per the germline V gene, CDR1 is SGHNT and CDR2 is YENEEA. This CDR3 reads CASSPGGNTEAFF. The CDR3 region has the DNA TGTGCCAGCAGCCCCGGGGGGAACACTGAAGCTTTCTTT.

V gene TRBV5-5 combines with J gene TRBJ2-1; possible D gene TRBD1, 6 bases. The CDR3 consists of 14 residues. Germline V gene sequence: CDR1 SGHKS, CDR2 YYEKEE (reference sequence). V was shortened by 6 bases and J by 1 base, with 11 bases between the two germline ends. This CDR3 is CASNRQASYNEQFF. The CDR3 nucleotides are TGTGCCAGCAACAGACAGGCGTCCTACAATGAGCAGTTCTTC. The full variable domain, in which reference TRBV5-5 and TRBJ2-1 provide the parts outside the CDR3, is DAGVTQSPTHLIKTRGQQVTLRCSPISGHKSVSWYQQVLGQGPQFIFQYYEKEERGRGNFPDRFSARQFPNYSSELNVNALLLGDSALYLCASNRQASYNEQFFGPGTRLTVL.

The chain employs TRBV18 and TRBJ2-5; a weak D match, TRBD1 (6 bases). The germline gives CDR1 KGHSH, CDR2 LQKENI. This CDR3 contains 14 residues. Trimming stripped 3 bases from V and 5 bases from J, with 13 bases between. Here the CDR3 DNA reads TGTGCCAGCTCACCCAAAACAGGGATGGAGACCCAGTACTTC. Translated: CASSPKTGMETQYF.

V is TRBV12-5 and J is TRBJ1-5; D perhaps matches TRBD1 (6 bases). Trimming left V 0 bases short and J 6 bases short, with 15 bases between. The germline V gene has CDR1 LGHNT and CDR2 FRNRAP. This CDR3 is 16 amino acids long. CDR3 bases: TGTGCTAGTGGTTTGGTACTACGGGGGGCGGGTCAGCCCCAGCATTTT. Its protein product is CASGLVLRGAGQPQHF.

The chain uses TRBV6-6 and TRBJ1-2; D is undetermined. Germline loops: CDR1 MNHNY, CDR2 SVGAGI (reference sequence). The V gene lost 1 base and the J gene lost 4 bases, with 13 bases spanning the gap. This CDR3 has 15 residues. CDR3 loop: CASSYFLAGLYGYTF. In DNA, the CDR3 is TGTGCCAGCAGTTACTTCTTGGCAGGCCTCTATGGCTACACCTTC.

This chain uses TRBV7-3 with TRBJ1-6; D is unresolved. The CDR3 runs 14 residues. Trimming cost V 2 bases and J 7 bases, with 9 bases left between them. Germline assignment: CDR1 SGHTA and CDR2 FQGTGA. As DNA, the CDR3 is TGTGCCAGCAGCTTAGTGGAGGCGAATTCACCCCTCCACTTT. This gives the protein CASSLVEANSPLHF.

This sequence joins TRBV30 and TRBJ2-2; 12 bases match TRBD2. Trimming at V came to 4 bases and at J to 5 bases, leaving 5 bases not matched to a gene. CDR3 size: 15 residues. Germline lookup yields CDR1 GTSNPN and CDR2 SVGIG (reference sequence). DNA of the CDR3: TGTGCCTGGATACGGACTAGCGGGATAACCGGGGAGCTGTTTTTT. Translating gives CAWIRTSGITGELFF.

The chain links TRBV4-1 to TRBJ2-3; D is perhaps TRBD2 (6 bases). This CDR3 has 15 residues. V was shortened by 3 bases and J by 2 bases, with 12 bases between the two germline ends. Germline CDR1 is MGHRA and CDR2 is YSYEKL. The CDR3 is CASSQGGGLTDTQYF. The CDR3 DNA reads as TGCGCCAGCAGCCAGGGCGGAGGGCTCACAGATACGCAGTATTTT.

V and J are TRBV7-2 and TRBJ1-1; 7 nucleotides agree with TRBD1. The germline V gene has CDR1 SGHTA and CDR2 FQGNSA. V was pared by 5 bases and J by 0 bases, with 9 bases of the junction left unmatched. The CDR3 totals 16 residues. The CDR3 sequence is CASSVAGTAMNTEAFF. The CDR3 nucleotides read TGTGCCAGCAGCGTGGCCGGGACAGCTATGAACACTGAAGCTTTCTTT.

V gene TRBV29-1 combines with J gene TRBJ2-3; no reliable D call. From germline, CDR1 is SQVTM and CDR2 ANQGSEA. This CDR3 is built from 11 residues. V was trimmed by 6 bases and J by 0 bases, leaving 4 bases between them. The CDR3 protein is CSVESTDTQYF. CDR3 DNA sequence: TGCAGCGTCGAGAGCACAGATACGCAGTATTTT.

At least ten counts were recorded for this clone. The J gene is TRBJ2-1, the V gene TRBV5-1; 9 bases map to TRBD2. Germline V gene sequence: CDR1 SGHRS, CDR2 YFSETQ. The CDR3 is made up of 15 amino acids. J was trimmed by 7 bases and V by 2 bases; bases with no gene match: 7. The CDR3 DNA reads as TGCGCCAGCAGCTTTTATAGCGGGGGCGGGAATGAGCAGTTCTTC. It codes for CASSFYSGGGNEQFF. Based on the CDR3 plus reference TRBV5-1 and TRBJ2-1, the full variable domain is KAGVTQTPRYLIKTRGQQVTLSCSPISGHRSVSWYQQTPGQGLQFLFEYFSETQRNKGNFPGRFSGRQFSNSRSEMNVSTLELGDSALYLCASSFYSGGGNEQFFGPGTRLTVL.

This chain uses TRBV6-5 with TRBJ1-1, with 9 bases matching TRBD1. The CDR3 totals 16 residues. J lost 4 bases, V lost 2 bases, and 8 bases had no gene match. CDR1 is MNHEY and CDR2 is SVGAGI in the germline V gene. CDR3 region: CASSYEGQGPGTEAFF. Here the CDR3 DNA reads TGTGCCAGCAGTTACGAGGGACAGGGTCCGGGCACTGAAGCTTTCTTT.

The rearrangement links TRBV19 to TRBJ1-5, with TRBD1 matching over 9 bases. CDR3 length equals 16 residues. Looked up from germline, CDR1 is LNHDA and CDR2 is SQIVND (reference sequence). V shed 2 bases, J shed 6 bases, and the junction held 8 bases outside the gene matches. The CDR3 sequence: CASSIWGQGGSQPQHF. The CDR3 coding sequence is TGTGCCAGTAGTATATGGGGACAGGGAGGGAGTCAGCCCCAGCATTTT. Supplemented by reference TRBV19 and TRBJ1-5, the full variable domain reads DGGITQSPKYLFRKEGQNVTLSCEQNLNHDAMYWYRQDPGQGLRLIYYSQIVNDFQKGDIAEGYSVSREKKESFPLTVTSAQKNPTAFYLCASSIWGQGGSQPQHFGDGTRLSIL.

J is TRBJ2-7 and V is TRBV12-3 or TRBV12-4; no firm D call. This CDR3 has 13 residues. V gave up 5 bases and J gave up 4 bases, with 12 bases separating them. The CDR3 DNA sequence: TGTGCCAGCAGTCCGGATCTAGGTTACGAGCAGTACGTC. Residues: CASSPDLGYEQYV.

The gene calls are TRBV6-5 and TRBJ2-5; D might be TRBD2 (5 bases). V lost 7 bases, J lost 5 bases, and 14 bases lay in between. Germline CDR1 is MNHEY and CDR2 is SVGAGI. This CDR3 is built from 13 residues. CDR3 in amino acids: CASNRGWQETQYF. In DNA, the CDR3 is TGTGCCAGCAACCGGGGATGGCAGGAGACCCAGTACTTC.

This clone has a single count. The CDR3 spells CASSVSGEGDTQYF. The CDR3 DNA sequence: TGTGCCAGCAGTGTTAGCGGGGAGGGGGATACGCAGTATTTT. V gene TRBV28 combines with J gene TRBJ2-3, with 8 bases lining up with TRBD2. V lost 5 bases, J lost 6 bases, and 7 bases stayed unmatched. From germline, CDR1 is MDHEN and CDR2 SYDVKM. The CDR3 covers 14 residues.

The J gene is TRBJ1-2, the V gene TRBV4-1; the D is unclear. Trimming left V 1 base short and J 12 bases short, with 15 bases between. Germline CDR1 MGHRA, CDR2 YSYEKL. The CDR3 is 13 residues long. The CDR3 DNA follows: TGCGCCAGCAGCCAAGGGCGGGAGTCCGGCCACACCTTC. Residues: CASSQGRESGHTF.

The chain has TRBV18 and TRBJ2-7, with 7 positions matching TRBD1. The germline V gene encodes CDR1 KGHSH and CDR2 LQKENI. Germline trimming cut 6 bases from V and 3 bases from J; bases unmatched to any gene: 11. The CDR3 is 15 amino acids. The CDR3 region is CASSQLPGQSYEQYV. DNA for the CDR3: TGTGCCAGCTCCCAATTGCCGGGACAGAGCTACGAGCAGTACGTC.

The rearrangement uses TRBV9 and TRBJ2-2; 9 nucleotides agree with TRBD2. Germline-derived CDR1 and CDR2 are SGDLS and YYNGEE. This CDR3 has 16 amino acids. Germline trimming cut 0 bases from V and 9 bases from J; bases unmatched to any gene: 9. The CDR3 here is CASSVGQGGRAWELFF. The CDR3 DNA reads as TGTGCCAGCAGCGTAGGCCAGGGCGGGAGGGCCTGGGAGCTGTTTTTT.

This chain joins TRBV2 and TRBJ2-5, with 8 bases lining up with TRBD1. Germline V gene data show CDR1 as SNHLY and CDR2 as FYNNEI. The CDR3 is 15 amino acids. V gave up 5 bases and J gave up 1 base; unmatched junction bases: 6. The CDR3 region is CASSWDRSFQETQYF. The CDR3 DNA reads TGTGCCAGCAGTTGGGACAGGAGCTTCCAAGAGACCCAGTACTTC.

The chain links TRBV6-5 to TRBJ2-3, with 8 bases matching TRBD2. With 8 bases clipped from V and 4 bases from J, the junction kept 8 bases outside the gene matches. The CDR3 sequence is 14 residues long. Germline V lookup: CDR1 MNHEY, CDR2 SVGAGI. CDR3: CASGKREIPDTQYF. DNA of the CDR3: TGTGCCAGCGGAAAGCGGGAGATTCCAGATACGCAGTATTTT.

This clone showed up just once. The chain links TRBV11-3 to TRBJ2-1; the match to TRBD2 covers 13 bases. The V and J ends lost 5 bases and 7 bases, in that order; junction bases with no gene match: 11. The CDR3 consists of 17 residues. The germline V gene encodes CDR1 SGHNT and CDR2 YENEEA. The CDR3 spells CASSPTRLAGGHNEQFF. The DNA for the CDR3 is TGTGCCAGCAGCCCGACCCGACTAGCGGGAGGTCATAATGAGCAGTTCTTC.

This chain uses TRBV11-2 with TRBJ2-2, with 7 nucleotides matching TRBD2. Per germline, CDR1 SGHAT and CDR2 FQNNGV. V lost 1 base and J lost 9; bases outside the gene matches: 2. The CDR3 totals 13 residues. This chain's CDR3 is CASSLVSGRELFF. The CDR3 DNA follows: TGTGCCAGCAGCTTAGTCAGCGGGAGGGAGCTGTTTTTT.

This clone was observed a few times. Other DNA sequences within the sample encode an identical CDR3. The chain has TRBV5-6 and TRBJ1-5; no clear D. Germline V lookup: CDR1 SGHDT, CDR2 YYEEEE. Trimming removed 4 bases from V and 0 bases from J, with 5 bases in between. This CDR3 has 13 amino acids. The CDR3 nucleotides are TGTGCCAGCAGCCTCCGTAGCAATCAGCCCCAGCATTTT. It encodes CASSLRSNQPQHF.

The genes are TRBV7-3 and TRBJ2-2, with TRBD2 matching over 9 bases. CDR1 and CDR2 from the germline V gene are SGHTA and FQGTGA. The CDR3 spans 16 residues. Germline trimming cut 5 bases from V and 7 bases from J; bases unmatched to any gene: 11. The CDR3 region is CASSPPRLAGIGELFF. In DNA form, the CDR3 reads TGTGCCAGCAGCCCTCCCCGCCTAGCGGGAATCGGGGAGCTGTTTTTT.

In this sample, this clone turned up once. The chain is built from TRBV19 and TRBJ2-5; D is possibly TRBD1 (6 bases). Per the germline V gene, CDR1 is LNHDA and CDR2 is SQIVND (reference sequence). The V and J ends lost 3 bases and 3 bases respectively, with 14 bases between them. The CDR3 has 15 amino acids. CDR3 in amino acids: CASSIHRTAKETQYF. The CDR3 DNA sequence: TGTGCCAGTAGTATCCACCGGACAGCTAAAGAGACCCAGTACTTC. Supplemented by reference TRBV19 and TRBJ2-5, the full variable domain reads DGGITQSPKYLFRKEGQNVTLSCEQNLNHDAMYWYRQDPGQGLRLIYYSQIVNDFQKGDIAEGYSVSREKKESFPLTVTSAQKNPTAFYLCASSIHRTAKETQYFGPGTRLLVL.

The rearrangement uses TRBV11-2 and TRBJ1-2; 7 nucleotides line up with TRBD1. J lost 6 bases, V lost 0 bases, and 4 bases had no gene match. CDR3 length equals 14 residues. Germline CDR1 reads SGHAT; CDR2 reads FQNNGV. As DNA, the CDR3 is TGTGCCAGCAGCTTAGACAGGGGGTCTGATGGCTACACCTTC. It yields the protein CASSLDRGSDGYTF.

This rearrangement joins TRBV2 to TRBJ1-1; D call uncertain. This CDR3 spans 15 amino acids. V was clipped by 7 bases and J by 5 bases, with 20 bases between them. Germline CDR1 reads SNHLY; CDR2 reads FYNNEI. CDR3 bases: TGTGCCAGCATTGGATCCGGGTCCCGAGGGACTGAAGCTTTCTTT. This translates into CASIGSGSRGTEAFF. The full variable domain, with the rest looked up from reference TRBV2 and TRBJ1-1, is EPEVTQTPSHQVTQMGQEVILRCVPISNHLYFYWYRQILGQKVEFLVSFYNNEISEKSEIFDDQFSVERPDGSNFTLKIRSTKLEDSAMYFCASIGSGSRGTEAFFGQGTRLTVV.

This chain links TRBV7-9 with TRBJ1-5; maybe TRBD1 (5 bases). Trimming removed 5 bases from V and 3 bases from J, with 11 bases in between. This CDR3 has 14 residues. Per germline, CDR1 SEHNR and CDR2 FQNEAQ (reference sequence). Here the CDR3 reads CASSPDSPNQPQHF. CDR3 in DNA: TGTGCCAGCAGCCCCGACAGCCCCAATCAGCCCCAGCATTTT. Based on the CDR3 plus reference TRBV7-9 and TRBJ1-5, the full variable domain is DTGVSQNPRHKITKRGQNVTFRCDPISEHNRLYWYRQTLGQGPEFLTYFQNEAQLEKSRLLSDRFSAERPKGSFSTLEIQRTEQGDSAMYLCASSPDSPNQPQHFGDGTRLSIL.

V and J are TRBV24-1 and TRBJ1-2; D perhaps matches TRBD1 (5 bases). In germline, CDR1 is KGHDR, CDR2 SFDVKD. The CDR3 covers 12 residues. Trimming shortened V by 7 bases and J by 4 bases, and 9 bases separated the two germline ends. CDR3 residues: CATSSRVYGYTF. CDR3 DNA sequence: TGTGCCACCAGCTCCAGGGTCTATGGCTACACCTTC.